This entry lists 21 T cell receptor beta chains sequenced from one sample in a study of cytomegalovirus exposure and HLA in healthy donors. Profiling relied on immunoSEQ multiplex PCR, and the TCRdb table lists in-frame clones only, not all of them. This table holds some 150,000 clones, around nine tenths found once. The specimen sequenced was PBMCs. The receptors here all came from a man between 18 and 29 years old in good health and CMV-seropositive.

The chain uses TRBV9 and TRBJ2-7, with 8 bases identical to TRBD1. The CDR3 runs 14 residues. Unmatched junction bases numbered 5, after V lost 3 bases and J lost 3 bases. CDR1 is SGDLS, CDR2 YYNGEE, per germline. The DNA for the CDR3 is TGTGCCAGCAGCGGGGCAGGGGGCAACTACGAGCAGTACTTC. Its translation is CASSGAGGNYEQYF.

V gene TRBV7-4 combines with J gene TRBJ1-3, with TRBD1 matching over 7 bases. The CDR3 totals 20 residues. The J segment lost 3 bases and the V segment lost 3 bases, leaving 20 bases of the junction unmatched. Germline loops: CDR1 SGHVT, CDR2 SQSDAQ. The CDR3: CASSLGLPRGDLLCGNTIYF. In DNA form, the CDR3 reads TGTGCCAGCAGCTTGGGCCTCCCCAGGGGGGATCTACTCTGTGGAAACACCATATATTTT.

V usage is TRBV19 and J usage is TRBJ2-5; TRBD2 matches at 9 bases. The CDR3 contains 14 residues. Per germline, CDR1 LNHDA and CDR2 SQIVND (reference sequence). V lost 6 bases, J lost 5 bases, and 7 bases stayed unmatched. In DNA form, the CDR3 reads TGTGCCAGTAGCCGGTTAGCGGGGGATGAGACCCAGTACTTC. It specifies CASSRLAGDETQYF.

The chain couples TRBV7-2 to TRBJ2-7, with a weak D call TRBD2 (6 bases). Per germline, CDR1 SGHTA and CDR2 FQGNSA. This CDR3 comprises 18 residues. V lost 1 base to trimming and J lost 2 bases, with 21 bases between them. The CDR3 DNA follows: TGTGCCAGCAGCTTAGTGTGGGAGGACTTTACACTCACCTACGAGCAGTACTTC. Amino acids: CASSLVWEDFTLTYEQYF.

The gene calls are TRBV7-6 and TRBJ2-7, with D perhaps matching TRBD1 (7 bases). CDR3 length equals 15 residues. CDR1 SGHVS and CDR2 FNYEAQ come from the germline V gene. The ends were cut back, 7 bases at V and 0 bases at J, with 16 bases in the middle. This CDR3 is CASTPGGLSSYEQYF. CDR3 in DNA: TGTGCCAGCACCCCAGGGGGGTTGAGCTCCTACGAGCAGTACTTC.

The chain links TRBV11-2 to TRBJ2-7; D is unclear. Deletions cut 0 bases from V and 6 bases from J, with 15 bases between. This CDR3 contains 15 residues. In germline, CDR1 is SGHAT, CDR2 FQNNGV. The CDR3: CASSLDPSPLSEQYF. CDR3 in DNA: TGTGCCAGCAGCTTAGATCCCTCTCCCCTAAGCGAGCAGTACTTC.

The V call is TRBV14, the J call TRBJ1-4; TRBD1 matches at 7 bases. After removal of 4 bases from V and 4 bases from J, the junction contained 9 bases not matched to a gene. This CDR3 has 16 residues. Germline CDR1 and CDR2: SGHDN and FVKESK. This CDR3 reads CASSPRRQGVNEKLFF. CDR3 DNA sequence: TGTGCCAGCAGCCCAAGAAGACAGGGAGTTAATGAAAAACTGTTTTTT.

This clone was found a few times. The V gene is TRBV5-1, the J gene TRBJ2-7; 8 bases map to TRBD2. Per the germline V gene, CDR1 is SGHRS and CDR2 is YFSETQ. V was clipped by 5 bases and J by 3 bases; unmatched bases: 7. CDR3 size: 14 residues. CDR3 DNA: TGCGCCAGCAGGGTCCTAGCGGGTCGCTACGAGCAGTACTTC. As protein: CASRVLAGRYEQYF. The full variable domain, completed using reference TRBV5-1 and TRBJ2-7, is KAGVTQTPRYLIKTRGQQVTLSCSPISGHRSVSWYQQTPGQGLQFLFEYFSETQRNKGNFPGRFSGRQFSNSRSEMNVSTLELGDSALYLCASRVLAGRYEQYFGPGTRLTVT.

The chain combines TRBV28 with TRBJ2-3; tentatively, D is TRBD2 (5 bases). Germline loops: CDR1 MDHEN, CDR2 SYDVKM. The ends were cut back, 5 bases at V and 6 bases at J, with 12 bases in the middle. The CDR3 has 13 amino acids. CDR3 in amino acids: CASSVGGGDTQYF. CDR3 sequence (DNA): TGTGCCAGCAGTGTTGGCGGCGGGGATACGCAGTATTTT.

The V gene is TRBV18, the J gene TRBJ1-2, with TRBD1 identical over 10 bases. The CDR3 totals 14 residues. V lost 4 bases to trimming and J lost 7 bases; unmatched junction nucleotides: 6. From germline, CDR1 is KGHSH and CDR2 LQKENI. As DNA, the CDR3 is TGTGCCAGCTCACTTGGGACAGGGGTGGCTGGCTACACCTTC. Translation: CASSLGTGVAGYTF.

This clone was counted a single time. The chain combines TRBV5-6 with TRBJ1-6; 8 nucleotides match TRBD1. After removal of 4 bases from V and 7 bases from J, the junction contained 4 bases not matched to a gene. The CDR3 length is 14 residues. CDR1 is SGHDT, CDR2 YYEEEE, per germline. In DNA form, the CDR3 reads TGTGCCAGCAGCCACAGGGGGGGGAATTCACCCCTCCACTTT. Its translation is CASSHRGGNSPLHF. The full variable domain, completed using reference TRBV5-6 and TRBJ1-6, is DAGVTQSPTHLIKTRGQQVTLRCSPKSGHDTVSWYQQALGQGPQFIFQYYEEEERQRGNFPDRFSGHQFPNYSSELNVNALLLGDSALYLCASSHRGGNSPLHFGNGTRLTVT.

The rearrangement joins TRBV7-3 to TRBJ2-1; TRBD2 aligns across 7 bases. The V segment lost 4 bases and the J segment 8 bases; nucleotides outside the gene matches: 2. Germline loops: CDR1 SGHTA, CDR2 FQGTGA. This CDR3 is built from 12 residues. CDR3 sequence: CASSSSGDEQFF. The CDR3 DNA follows: TGTGCCAGCAGCTCTAGCGGCGATGAGCAGTTCTTC.

V gene TRBV4-1 combines with J gene TRBJ1-1; no reliable D call. Germline V gene sequence: CDR1 MGHRA, CDR2 YSYEKL. The CDR3 is 15 amino acids. V was cut by 6 bases and J by 0 bases, with 14 bases left in between. DNA of the CDR3: TGCGCCAGCAGAGTATACGCCGACATGAACACTGAAGCTTTCTTT. It translates to CASRVYADMNTEAFF.

J is TRBJ1-4 and V is TRBV7-8, with TRBD1 matching over 7 bases. The CDR3 has 16 amino acids. Trimming removed 3 bases from V and 4 bases from J; junction bases left unmatched: 8. CDR1 and CDR2 from the germline V gene are SGHVS and FQNEAQ. CDR3 in DNA: TGTGCCAGCAGCTTTAAGACGACAGGGAATAATGAAAAACTGTTTTTT. Its protein is CASSFKTTGNNEKLFF.

This sequence joins TRBV9 and TRBJ1-2; D might be TRBD1 (5 bases). Trimming took off 4 bases at V and 4 bases at J, with 11 bases between the two ends. Germline lookup yields CDR1 SGDLS and CDR2 YYNGEE. The CDR3 contains 13 residues. The CDR3 loop reads CASSLLDSYGYTF. The CDR3 nucleotides read TGTGCCAGCAGCCTACTTGACAGCTATGGCTACACCTTC.

V gene TRBV9 combines with J gene TRBJ2-3; TRBD2 matches 9 bases. The length of the CDR3 is 15 residues. The germline V gene has CDR1 SGDLS and CDR2 YYNGEE. J lost 2 bases, V lost 0 bases, and 1 base had no gene match. The CDR3, as DNA: TGTGCCAGCAGCGTAGGACTAGCGGCCACAGATACGCAGTATTTT. Residues: CASSVGLAATDTQYF.

This clone was detected only once. The chain employs TRBV7-2 and TRBJ2-3; 7 bases align to TRBD1. CDR3 length: 15 residues. Per the germline V gene, CDR1 is SGHTA and CDR2 is FQGNSA. V gave up 4 bases and J gave up 2 bases; unmatched junction bases: 6. As DNA, the CDR3 is TGTGCCAGCAGCTCCCAGACAGGGATCACAGATACGCAGTATTTT. It yields the protein CASSSQTGITDTQYF.

This chain joins TRBV19 and TRBJ1-5, with D perhaps TRBD1 (5 bases). CDR1 and CDR2 from the germline V gene are LNHDA and SQIVND (reference sequence). This CDR3 has 15 amino acids. V lost 8 bases to trimming and J lost 2 bases, with 16 bases between them. The CDR3 DNA reads TGTGCCAGTGAGGACCAGGGAGGAGGCAATCAGCCCCAGCATTTT. It specifies CASEDQGGGNQPQHF.

The chain's CDR3 is CATSREAGWLFF. DNA for the CDR3: TGTGCCACCAGCAGAGAGGCAGGATGGCTGTTCTTC. J is TRBJ2-1 and V is TRBV15; D unresolved. CDR1 LNHNV and CDR2 YYDKDF come from the germline V gene (reference sequence). Between the trimmed V and J ends, which lost 0 bases and 15 bases, there was a span of 12 bases. This CDR3 region has 12 residues.

The V and J genes are TRBV6-5 and TRBJ1-3; D might be TRBD1 (5 bases). Germline lookup yields CDR1 MNHEY and CDR2 SVGAGI. V was pared by 2 bases and J by 3 bases, with 11 bases between. The CDR3 contains 15 residues. This chain's CDR3 is CASSYATASGNTIYF. CDR3 nucleotides: TGTGCCAGCAGTTACGCGACAGCCAGTGGAAACACCATATATTTT.

The J gene is TRBJ2-7, the V gene TRBV7-9; 9 positions agree with TRBD2. With 4 bases clipped from V and 3 bases from J, the junction kept 7 bases outside the gene matches. Germline V gene sequence: CDR1 SEHNR, CDR2 FQNEAQ (reference sequence). This CDR3 comprises 15 residues. CDR3 bases: TGTGCCAGCAGCTCCCCGACTAGCGGATTCTACGAGCAGTACTTC. The encoded protein is CASSSPTSGFYEQYF. The variable domain in full, completed from reference TRBV7-9 and TRBJ2-7, reads DTGVSQNPRHKITKRGQNVTFRCDPISEHNRLYWYRQTLGQGPEFLTYFQNEAQLEKSRLLSDRFSAERPKGSFSTLEIQRTEQGDSAMYLCASSSPTSGFYEQYFGPGTRLTVT.